This T cell receptor (beta chain) was identified during a study of sequential checkpoint blockade in melanoma. Across the study: Patients were randomized 1:1 to nivolumab-then-ipilimumab or ipilimumab-then-nivolumab first-line. Each arm's sequence ended with maintenance nivolumab.

V was shortened by 3 bases and J by 0 bases, with 9 bases between the two germline ends. Germline V gene data show CDR1 as LNHDA and CDR2 as SQIVND (reference sequence). CDR3 length: 15 residues. As to treatment: randomized to nivolumab then ipilimumab (arm A) or the reverse (arm B). None of the patients previously received DNA-damaging chemotherapy. From thawed PBMCs, live CD3+CD8+ cells negative for CD19 and CD56 were sorted. The protocol was immunoSEQ multiplex PCR, while the TCRdb copy is restricted to in-frame clones and leaves out a portion. Seen here are about 27,000 clones, approximately 80% observed once, and the top ten hold more than 10%.

The chain uses TRBV19 and TRBJ2-1, with D uncertain. This TCR was sampled from a human donor with melanoma. Sample: CD8+ T cells sorted from blood (inferred from file names), taken from a patient given nivolumab and ipilimumab in sequence. CDR3 residues: CASSIGYYSYNEQFF. CDR3 coding DNA: TGTGCCAGTAGTATCGGTTATTACTCCTACAATGAGCAGTTCTTC.